This T cell receptor beta chain was recovered during a study of identical twins. The V gene's germline CDR1 is DFQATT and CDR2 SNEGSKA (reference sequence). CDR3 length equals 16 residues. With 5 bases removed from V and 2 bases from J, the gap between germline ends came to 22 bases. The donor group consisted entirely of healthy Caucasians. TCRdb re-analysed the 5' RACE reads in MiXCR, keeping a single row per CDR3 protein. The sample consists of 430,000 or so distinct CDR3 sequences, around 24% of them appearing once. The same data also went into a second study, on T cells expressing NK-cell markers. That study adds: HCMV seropositivity marked most of the eight sequenced donors; one was seronegative. In a group of 5 or 6 donors, dominant NKG2C+ clonotypes represented roughly 1.0-7.5% of CD8+ T cells. Whether expanded NKG2C+ T cell clones were HCMV-specific remained unclear.

This TCR came from a woman between 18 and 30 years old in good health. Sequencing was carried out using CD4+ T cells sorted from blood. The chain employs TRBV20-1 and TRBJ2-7; no clear D gene. The CDR3: CSASFPRTRATYEQYF. CDR3 DNA sequence: TGCAGTGCTTCTTTCCCGCGGACCCGGGCTACCTACGAGCAGTACTTC.